A selection of T cell receptor beta chains follows, all from one sample in a study of shared clonotypes between healthy human individuals. Libraries were prepared by immunoSEQ multiplex PCR; TCRdb keeps only in-frame clonotypes and omits some of them. The profile shows roughly 700,000 clones, 74% of them singletons. The sample taken for sequencing was memory CD4+ T cells sorted from blood. The source of these receptors is a woman in her 30s in good health. Both conserved end residues are part of each CDR3. Each record gives: clone size, V gene, J gene, CDR3 protein. The size field is filled for only some rows; it gives once, few, many or a size class.

>few|TRBV23-1|TRBJ2-5
CASPTHSGRALETQYF
>few|TRBV6-5|TRBJ1-5
CASSYSGRQPQHF
>once|TRBV10-3|TRBJ2-7
CAIRPQGGSYEQYF
>many|TRBV10-3|TRBJ2-7
CAISESGTGYEQYF
>once|TRBV7-6|TRBJ2-2
CASSLRPPTSGATGELFF
>-|TRBV5-1|TRBJ2-5
CASSPDQGAVVETQYF
>-|TRBV4-2|TRBJ2-5
CASSQREGTETQYF
>-|TRBV30|TRBJ1-5
CAWSVQAASNQPQHF
>once|TRBV27|TRBJ2-7
CASSLSGTSGGQYF
>-|TRBV28|TRBJ2-3
CASSYRGNTQYF
>-|TRBV6-1|TRBJ2-5
CASYPSGREETQYF
>-|TRBV7-9|TRBJ2-5
CASSLDRGKETQYF
>-|TRBV5-1|TRBJ2-7
CASSYGGSALPYEQYF
>many|TRBV2|TRBJ2-3
CASSGWQGIGDTQYF
>-|TRBV6-1|TRBJ1-5
CASSEMAGGQSNQPQHF
>many|TRBV2|TRBJ1-3
CASSRTVSGNTIYF
>-|TRBV18|TRBJ2-2
CASSPRGTGDAGELFF
>-|TRBV5-4|TRBJ2-2
CASSSNRELAGELFF
>-|TRBV7-8|TRBJ2-5
CASTPRGGGFETQYF
>-|TRBV28|TRBJ1-5
CASSENQPQHF
>many|TRBV11-2|TRBJ1-2
CASSRQYYGYTF
>-|TRBV10-1|TRBJ2-1
CASSPGGPYNEQFF
>-|TRBV2|TRBJ2-4
CASSVTGLLAKNIQYF
>-|TRBV28|TRBJ2-3
CASSSALAGGTDTQYF
>-|TRBV30|TRBJ2-5
CAWSPRGRGETQYF
>-|TRBV16|TRBJ1-1
CASSQFIGSTEAFF
>-|TRBV27|TRBJ2-1
CASSLRGLGGEQFF
>-|TRBV5-1|TRBJ2-7
CASSLAAGSYEQYF
>few|TRBV14|TRBJ2-2
CASSRSLKQGFAYTGELFF
>-|TRBV5-4|TRBJ1-3
CASSLMGDYSGNTIYF
>-|TRBV5-1|TRBJ2-5
CASSLIPSQETQYF
>-|TRBV19|TRBJ2-6
CASNSRGGTGANVLTF
>few|TRBV5-1|TRBJ2-1
CASSLLRTSGNSEQFF
>-|TRBV19|TRBJ2-3
CASSTQELSVDTQYF
>-|TRBV7-2|TRBJ2-7
CASSPQYYEQYF
>-|TRBV18|TRBJ2-7
CASSPIGTSTEQYF
>once|TRBV7-2|TRBJ2-1
CASSFFEQFF
>-|TRBV29-1|TRBJ1-1
CSAPKWSGVIMNTEAFF
>-|TRBV14|TRBJ2-1
CASSQEVTSGRQFF
>-|TRBV18|TRBJ2-7
CASSSDRVSYEQYF
>-|TRBV28|TRBJ2-7
CASIATSGGGYEQYF
>once|TRBV5-1|TRBJ1-5
CASSLDGDQPQHF
>few|TRBV11-2|TRBJ2-1
CASSQGGNNEQFF
>few|TRBV11-2|TRBJ2-6
CASSLVQTSGANVLTF
>-|TRBV7-2|TRBJ2-2
CASSLAGVGTGELFF